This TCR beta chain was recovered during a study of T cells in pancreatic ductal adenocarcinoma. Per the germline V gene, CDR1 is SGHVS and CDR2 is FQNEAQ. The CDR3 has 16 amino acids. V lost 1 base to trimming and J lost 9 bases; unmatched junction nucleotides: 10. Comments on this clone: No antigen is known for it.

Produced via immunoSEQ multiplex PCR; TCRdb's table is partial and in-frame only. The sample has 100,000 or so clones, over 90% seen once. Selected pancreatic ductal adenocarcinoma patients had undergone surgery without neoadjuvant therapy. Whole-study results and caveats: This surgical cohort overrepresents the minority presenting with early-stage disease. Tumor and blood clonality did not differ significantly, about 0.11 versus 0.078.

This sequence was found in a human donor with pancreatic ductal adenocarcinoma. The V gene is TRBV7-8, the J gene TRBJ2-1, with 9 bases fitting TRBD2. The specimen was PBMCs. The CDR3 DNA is TGTGCCAGCAGCTTAGGAGGCGGGAGGGCTAGGGGTGAGCAGTTCTTC. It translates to CASSLGGGRARGEQFF.